The next 31 T cell receptor beta chains were all read from a single sample in a study of early T cells in non-severe SARS-CoV-2 infection. TCRdb used MiXCR to reprocess the 5' RACE reads, holding one entry per CDR3 protein. The sample includes approximately 35,000 distinct CDR3 sequences, around 5.9% of them seen just once. The sequenced sample consisted of whole blood. These receptors all come from an adult who was a healthcare worker with PCR-confirmed SARS-CoV-2 infection or an uninfected control (not recorded which).

This clonotype has only a few counts. The rearrangement joins TRBV20-1 to TRBJ2-3; 13 bases map to TRBD2. The length of the CDR3 is 15 residues. Losses at the gene ends were 5 bases for V and 4 bases for J; bases not matched to a gene: 6. CDR1 and CDR2 (germline): DFQATT, SNEGSKA (reference sequence). The CDR3 DNA sequence: TGCAGTGCTCAGGCCGGGACTAGCGGGGCAGATACGCAGTATTTT. This encodes CSAQAGTSGADTQYF.

This clonotype was detected ten times or more. The rearrangement uses TRBV30 and TRBJ2-3; D is undetermined. CDR1 and CDR2 (germline): GTSNPN, SVGIG (reference sequence). V lost 0 bases to trimming and J lost 6 bases, with 7 bases between them. The CDR3 has 12 amino acids. CDR3 amino acids: CAWSVRRDTQYF. Here the CDR3 DNA reads TGTGCCTGGAGTGTACGGCGCGATACGCAGTATTTT.

This clonotype was counted many times. CDR3 bases: TGTGCCAGCAGCTTAGGCCAGGCGAATTCCTACGAGCAGTACTTC. This translates into CASSLGQANSYEQYF. The V gene is TRBV7-2, the J gene TRBJ2-7; the D is unclear. The CDR3 length is 15 residues. CDR1 and CDR2 from the germline V gene are SGHTA and FQGNSA. V gave up 1 base and J gave up 1 base, with 11 bases separating them.

Many counts were recorded for this clonotype. V gene TRBV9 combines with J gene TRBJ2-1; D may be TRBD1 or TRBD2 (6 bases each). From germline, CDR1 is SGDLS and CDR2 YYNGEE. Trimming took 0 bases from V and 7 from J, leaving 14 bases between them. This CDR3 comprises 15 residues. CDR3 nucleotide sequence: TGTGCCAGCAGCGTAGCGCCGGGGGCTATAAATGAGCAGTTCTTC. This gives the protein CASSVAPGAINEQFF.

This clonotype showed up many times. The V and J genes are TRBV9 and TRBJ2-1; TRBD1 is a possible D gene (5 bases). V was clipped by 0 bases and J by 8 bases, with 6 bases between them. Germline-derived CDR1 and CDR2 are SGDLS and YYNGEE. This CDR3 spans 12 amino acids. CDR3 in DNA: TGTGCCAGCAGCGTAGAGGGGTATGAGCAGTTCTTC. Amino acids: CASSVEGYEQFF.

This clonotype was detected many times. The chain carries TRBV28 and TRBJ1-5; weak D call: TRBD1 (6 bases). V gave up 3 bases and J gave up 7 bases, with 13 bases separating them. Germline V gene sequence: CDR1 MDHEN, CDR2 SYDVKM. The CDR3 length is 14 residues. The CDR3 region is CASSFGQGLQPQHF. DNA for the CDR3: TGTGCCAGCAGTTTTGGCCAGGGGTTGCAGCCCCAGCATTTT.

This clonotype was counted a single time. The rearrangement links TRBV20-1 to TRBJ2-2; 8 bases match TRBD2. Trimming removed 5 bases from V and 4 bases from J; junction bases left unmatched: 9. From germline, CDR1 is DFQATT and CDR2 SNEGSKA (reference sequence). The CDR3 length is 15 residues. The chain's CDR3 is CSASRGGASTGELFF. The CDR3 DNA reads TGCAGTGCTTCCCGGGGGGGGGCAAGCACCGGGGAGCTGTTTTTT.

This clonotype showed up many times. CDR3 nucleotide sequence: TGTGCCAGCACTTCCGGACACCCCTATGGCTACACCTTC. It codes for CASTSGHPYGYTF. The chain carries TRBV12-3 or TRBV12-4 and TRBJ1-2; D is perhaps TRBD1 (5 bases). The CDR3 runs to 13 residues. V was pared by 7 bases and J by 4 bases, with 13 bases between.

This clonotype was observed many times. The genes are TRBV24-1 and TRBJ2-3; 10 positions agree with TRBD1. This CDR3 spans 15 amino acids. Germline CDR1 KGHDR, CDR2 SFDVKD. The ends lost 5 bases at V and 2 bases at J; junction bases unmatched: 3. CDR3 sequence (DNA): TGTGCCACCAGTGCCGGACAGGGGGACACAGATACGCAGTATTTT. Its translation is CATSAGQGDTDTQYF.

This clonotype occurred many times. The V gene is TRBV13, the J gene TRBJ2-7, with D possibly TRBD1 on 6 matching bases. Germline assignment: CDR1 PRHDT and CDR2 FYEKMQ (reference sequence). The CDR3 contains 15 residues. Trimming left V 5 bases short and J 7 bases short, with 21 bases between. CDR3 amino acids: CASSPGVGQGMEQYF. The CDR3, as DNA: TGTGCCAGCAGCCCCGGCGTAGGGCAGGGGATGGAGCAGTACTTC.

This clonotype was observed a handful of times. This chain links TRBV29-1 with TRBJ2-7; 9 nucleotides align to TRBD2. Germline loops: CDR1 SQVTM, CDR2 ANQGSEA. The CDR3 length is 16 residues. The V and J ends lost 6 bases and 3 bases, in that order; junction bases with no gene match: 15. CDR3 sequence: CSVLGTSSQADYEQYF. The CDR3 coding sequence is TGCAGCGTCCTTGGGACTAGCTCCCAAGCCGACTACGAGCAGTACTTC.

This clonotype was recorded many times. This chain links TRBV15 with TRBJ1-6, with no clear D. V lost 5 bases, J lost 6 bases, and 17 bases lay in between. This CDR3 is 16 amino acids long. Germline-derived CDR1 and CDR2 are LNHNV and YYDKDF (reference sequence). CDR3 loop: CATSATPRAGNSPLHF. The CDR3 DNA sequence: TGTGCCACCAGCGCCACTCCGAGGGCCGGTAATTCACCCCTCCACTTT.

This clonotype has ten or more counts. The rearrangement joins TRBV12-3 or TRBV12-4 to TRBJ1-6; TRBD1 matches 7 bases. The junction had 12 bases not matched to a gene; V was cut back by 5 bases and J by 8 bases. The CDR3 length is 16 residues. The CDR3 sequence is CASSPGSQGVYSPLHF. The CDR3 DNA reads as TGTGCCAGCAGTCCCGGTTCCCAGGGGGTATATTCACCCCTCCACTTT.

This clonotype appeared a few times. V usage is TRBV5-4 and J usage is TRBJ2-1, with D hard to call. Germline-derived CDR1 and CDR2 are SGHNT and YYREEE (reference sequence). The CDR3 is made up of 15 amino acids. With 2 bases removed from V and 1 base from J, the gap between germline ends came to 10 bases. Written as DNA, the CDR3 is TGTGCCAGCAGCTTCCGTCGGTCATCCTACAATGAGCAGTTCTTC. This codes for CASSFRRSSYNEQFF.

This clonotype showed up many times. This chain links TRBV7-8 with TRBJ2-7; D unclear. V was clipped by 3 bases and J by 1 base, with 7 bases between them. The CDR3 runs 13 residues. The germline gives CDR1 SGHVS, CDR2 FQNEAQ. CDR3: CASSFGSSYEQYF. CDR3 DNA sequence: TGTGCCAGCAGCTTTGGTTCGTCCTACGAGCAGTACTTC.

In this sample, this clonotype turned up a few times. The chain joins TRBV5-6 to TRBJ2-5; no reliable D call. Per germline, CDR1 SGHDT and CDR2 YYEEEE. The CDR3 totals 11 residues. Trimming took 2 bases from V and 5 from J, leaving 4 bases between them. Here the CDR3 DNA reads TGTGCCAGCAGCTTTAGTGAGACCCAGTACTTC. Its protein is CASSFSETQYF. The whole variable domain, remainder taken from reference TRBV5-6 and TRBJ2-5, is DAGVTQSPTHLIKTRGQQVTLRCSPKSGHDTVSWYQQALGQGPQFIFQYYEEEERQRGNFPDRFSGHQFPNYSSELNVNALLLGDSALYLCASSFSETQYFGPGTRLLVL.

This clonotype was detected many times. The rearrangement joins TRBV28 to TRBJ2-2; 8 positions agree with TRBD2. V dropped 5 bases and J dropped 5; count of bases not matched to a gene: 4. Germline CDR1 reads MDHEN; CDR2 reads SYDVKM. There are 14 residues in the CDR3. The CDR3 is CASSPIAGTGELFF. The CDR3 DNA reads TGTGCCAGCAGTCCGATAGCGGGGACCGGGGAGCTGTTTTTT.

This clonotype came up many times. It is likely a read error, because the conserved phenylalanine at the end of the CDR3 is missing. No DNA is shown, since the ends of the CDR3 on it are uncertain; the CDR3 is the one TCRdb lists. The chain employs TRBV14 and TRBJ2-7; TRBD1 is the table's D call, not checked against the DNA. From its first to its last residue, the CDR3 has 9 amino acids. Looked up from germline, CDR1 is SGHDN and CDR2 is FVKESK. This CDR3 reads CASRRTGPL.

Note on this clonotype: Mismatch with germline at one junction end may stem from a read error. This chain links TRBV28 with TRBJ2-1, with D possibly matching TRBD2 (5 bases). CDR1 and CDR2 (germline): MDHEN, SYDVKM. The CDR3 runs to 13 residues. CDR3 in DNA: TGTGTCAGCATCAGGACGGGGAACAATGAGAAGTTCTTC. It specifies CVSIRTGNNEKFF.

Many counts were recorded for this clonotype. The chain employs TRBV7-8 and TRBJ2-7, with D hard to call. The CDR3 extends over 14 amino acids. CDR1 and CDR2 from the germline V gene are SGHVS and FQNEAQ. With 0 bases removed from V and 6 bases from J, the gap between germline ends came to 12 bases. The CDR3 nucleotides are TGTGCCAGCAGCTTAGCAGCGACGGGCGGCGAGCAGTACTTC. Protein product: CASSLAATGGEQYF.

This clonotype has ten or more counts. The J gene is TRBJ1-3, the V gene TRBV20-1, with no clear D. Trimming cost V 5 bases and J 0 bases, with 11 bases left between them. The germline V gene has CDR1 DFQATT and CDR2 SNEGSKA (reference sequence). CDR3 length: 14 amino acids. The CDR3 bases are TGCAGTGCTCGCCCCGACAACTCTGGAAACACCATATATTTT. This encodes CSARPDNSGNTIYF.

This clonotype was detected only a few times. This rearrangement joins TRBV5-1 to TRBJ2-5; TRBD1 matches at 9 bases. This CDR3 has 15 amino acids. CDR1 SGHRS and CDR2 YFSETQ come from the germline V gene. V was clipped by 5 bases and J by 1 base; unmatched bases: 6. CDR3 amino acids: CASSQTGGSQETQYF. Written as DNA, the CDR3 is TGCGCCAGCAGTCAGACAGGGGGTTCCCAAGAGACCCAGTACTTC.

This clonotype was detected ten times or more. The genes are TRBV21-1 and TRBJ2-7. TRBV21-1 is given as a pseudogene. The CDR3 totals 20 residues. In DNA form, the CDR3 reads TGTGCCAGCAGCAAACGGGTCGGGGTTTGGAGTTCTGGTCGGGTCTACGAGCAGTACTTC. Its translation is CASSKRVGVWSSGRVYEQYF.

This clonotype was seen ten or more times. This rearrangement joins TRBV19 to TRBJ2-7, with 7 bases that match TRBD1. Germline V gene sequence: CDR1 LNHDA, CDR2 SQIVND (reference sequence). V lost 3 bases, J lost 3 bases, and 14 bases stayed unmatched. This CDR3 is 17 amino acids long. CDR3 amino acids: CASSIDRDSQAIYEQYF. DNA of the CDR3: TGTGCCAGTAGTATCGACCGGGACAGTCAGGCGATCTACGAGCAGTACTTC.

V gene TRBV11-2 combines with J gene TRBJ1-4, with TRBD1 as a possible D gene (6 bases). This CDR3 contains 15 residues. V was shortened by 2 bases and J by 6 bases, with 13 bases between the two germline ends. Germline V gene sequence: CDR1 SGHAT, CDR2 FQNNGV. In nucleotides, the CDR3 is TGTGCCAGCAGCTTAAGAGGCAGGGGAGATGAAAAACTGTTTTTT. Translation: CASSLRGRGDEKLFF.

The V call is TRBV20-1, the J call TRBJ1-3, with 9 nucleotides matching TRBD1. V was clipped by 7 bases and J by 4 bases; unmatched bases: 2. The CDR3 sequence is 12 residues long. CDR1 and CDR2 (germline): DFQATT, SNEGSKA (reference sequence). CDR3 sequence reads: CSVQGAGNTIYF. Here the CDR3 DNA reads TGCAGTGTACAGGGGGCCGGAAACACCATATATTTT.

This clonotype appeared many times. The J gene is TRBJ2-1, the V gene TRBV5-1; tentatively, D is TRBD2 (6 bases). The CDR3 length is 13 residues. From germline, CDR1 is SGHRS and CDR2 YFSETQ. Trimming removed 3 bases at V and 5 bases at J, with 9 bases between. This CDR3 reads CASSSWGDNEQFF. In DNA form, the CDR3 reads TGCGCCAGCAGCTCCTGGGGGGACAATGAGCAGTTCTTC. The full variable domain, completed using reference TRBV5-1 and TRBJ2-1, is KAGVTQTPRYLIKTRGQQVTLSCSPISGHRSVSWYQQTPGQGLQFLFEYFSETQRNKGNFPGRFSGRQFSNSRSEMNVSTLELGDSALYLCASSSWGDNEQFFGPGTRLTVL.

This clonotype was detected many times. The rearrangement links TRBV19 to TRBJ2-3, with 9 bases identical to TRBD2. CDR1 is LNHDA and CDR2 is SQIVND in the germline V gene (reference sequence). CDR3 length equals 17 residues. J gave up 0 bases and V 4 bases, and 8 bases lay outside the gene matches. The CDR3 loop reads CASSTLAGATSTDTQYF. The CDR3 bases are TGTGCCAGTAGTACACTAGCGGGTGCAACTAGCACAGATACGCAGTATTTT.

This clonotype was counted many times. This chain joins TRBV11-3 and TRBJ2-5; the D gene is possibly TRBD1 (5 bases). The V gene lost 5 bases and the J gene lost 2 bases, with 9 bases spanning the gap. Germline V gene sequence: CDR1 SGHNT, CDR2 YENEEA. This CDR3 comprises 13 residues. CDR3 in DNA: TGTGCCAGCAGCATCCAGGGACAAGAGACCCAGTACTTC. Translating gives CASSIQGQETQYF.

This clonotype has at least ten counts. The chain uses TRBV4-1 and TRBJ1-6, with D maybe TRBD1 (6 bases). The ends were cut back, 4 bases at V and 7 bases at J, with 14 bases in the middle. This CDR3 spans 15 amino acids. Germline V gene sequence: CDR1 MGHRA, CDR2 YSYEKL. This CDR3 reads CASSPWRDKNSPLHF. The CDR3 nucleotides are TGCGCCAGCAGCCCATGGCGGGACAAAAATTCACCCCTCCACTTT.

This clonotype was observed many times. The chain couples TRBV9 to TRBJ2-5; D might be TRBD1 or TRBD2, each matching 5 bases. From germline, CDR1 is SGDLS and CDR2 YYNGEE. This CDR3 contains 15 residues. Trimming removed 0 bases from V and 4 bases from J, with 13 bases in between. Written as DNA, the CDR3 is TGTGCCAGCAGCGTAGGAGGGACCCGGGGAGAGACCCAGTACTTC. It is translated as CASSVGGTRGETQYF.